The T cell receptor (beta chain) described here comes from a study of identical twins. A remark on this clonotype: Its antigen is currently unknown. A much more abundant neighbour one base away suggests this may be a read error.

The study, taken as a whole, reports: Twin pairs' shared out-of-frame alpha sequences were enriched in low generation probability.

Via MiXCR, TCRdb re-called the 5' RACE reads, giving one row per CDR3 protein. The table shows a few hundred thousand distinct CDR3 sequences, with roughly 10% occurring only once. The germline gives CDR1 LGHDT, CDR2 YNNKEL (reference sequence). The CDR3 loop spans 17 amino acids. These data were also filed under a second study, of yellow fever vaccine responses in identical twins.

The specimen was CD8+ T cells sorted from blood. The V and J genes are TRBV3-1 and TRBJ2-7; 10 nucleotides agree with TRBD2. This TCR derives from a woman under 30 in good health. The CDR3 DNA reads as TGTGCCGGCAGCCCTACTGCTCCCCGAGCGGGAGGGCCCGAGCAGTACTTC. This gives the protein CAGSPTAPRAGGPEQYF.